Detailed here is one TCR beta chain. The PCR employed 60 Vbeta primers together with 13 Jbeta primers. Data came from immunoSEQ multiplex PCR; TCRdb stores just in-frame clones and leaves some out. Altogether more than 85,000 clones are present, 75% to 85% being singletons, with the ten largest covering about 2.2%. The entry originates in a study of cytomegalovirus exposure and HLA in healthy donors. Across the whole study: From about 179 million T cells, an earlier analysis saw roughly 120 million unique TCR beta sequences.

Germline CDR1 SGHRS, CDR2 YFSETQ. J was trimmed by 2 bases and V by 4 bases; bases with no gene match: 5. This CDR3 spans 14 amino acids. The sample taken for sequencing was PBMCs. J is TRBJ2-5 and V is TRBV5-1; TRBD1 aligns across 7 bases. The clonotype originates from a man aged 25 to 40 in good health and CMV-seronegative. DNA of the CDR3: TGCGCCAGCAGCGTGGGACAGCTTCAAGAGACCCAGTACTTC. Translated: CASSVGQLQETQYF.